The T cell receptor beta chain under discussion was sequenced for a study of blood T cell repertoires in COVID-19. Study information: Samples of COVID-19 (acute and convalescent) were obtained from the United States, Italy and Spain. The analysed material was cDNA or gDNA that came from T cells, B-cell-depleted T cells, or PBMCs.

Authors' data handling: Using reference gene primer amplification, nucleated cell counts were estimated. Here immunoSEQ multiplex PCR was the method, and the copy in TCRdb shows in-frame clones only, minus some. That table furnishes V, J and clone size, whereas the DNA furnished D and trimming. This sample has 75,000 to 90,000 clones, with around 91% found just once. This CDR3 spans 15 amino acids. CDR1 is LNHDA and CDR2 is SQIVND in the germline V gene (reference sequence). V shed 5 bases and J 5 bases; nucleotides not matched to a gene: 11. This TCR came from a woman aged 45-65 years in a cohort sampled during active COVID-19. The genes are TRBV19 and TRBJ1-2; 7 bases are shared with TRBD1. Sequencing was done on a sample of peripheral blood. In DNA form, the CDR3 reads TGTGCCAGTAGTCGTACGACAGGGCAAACTTATGGCTACACCTTC. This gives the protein CASSRTTGQTYGYTF.